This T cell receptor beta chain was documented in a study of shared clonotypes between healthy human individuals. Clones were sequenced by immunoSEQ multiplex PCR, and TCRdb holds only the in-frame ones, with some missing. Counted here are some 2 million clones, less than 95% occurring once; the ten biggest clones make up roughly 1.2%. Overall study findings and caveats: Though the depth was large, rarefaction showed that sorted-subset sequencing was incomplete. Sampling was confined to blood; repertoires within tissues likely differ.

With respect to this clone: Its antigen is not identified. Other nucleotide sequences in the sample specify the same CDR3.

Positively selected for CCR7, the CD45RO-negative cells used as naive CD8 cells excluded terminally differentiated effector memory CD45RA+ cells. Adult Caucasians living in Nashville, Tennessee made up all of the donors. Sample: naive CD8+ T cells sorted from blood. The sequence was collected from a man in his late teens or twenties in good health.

CDR3 in amino acids: CASSYGTGGYEQYF. CDR3 bases: TGTGCCAGCAGTTACGGGACAGGAGGGTACGAGCAGTACTTC. The chain recombines TRBV6-5 with TRBJ2-7; 8 bases are a match to TRBD1. CDR1 MNHEY and CDR2 SVGAGI come from the germline V gene. The CDR3 spans 14 residues. J was trimmed by 4 bases and V by 2 bases; bases with no gene match: 4.